This T cell receptor beta chain was found in a study of cytotoxic CD8 clonotypes in ibrutinib-treated CLL. This clone was detected only a few times. Its specificity is unknown. Study findings and constraints: Whereas clonality rose at ibrutinib response, it declined toward baseline at progression.

Here immunoSEQ multiplex PCR was the method, and the copy in TCRdb shows in-frame clones only, minus some. The repertoire has around 29,000 clones, more than 65% of them found once; the top ten carry 45% to 65%. V was pared by 6 bases and J by 0 bases, with 5 bases of the junction left unmatched. This CDR3 spans 15 amino acids. CDR1 is ENHRY and CDR2 is SYGVKD in the germline V gene. The clonotype comes from a human donor with chronic lymphocytic leukemia. This specimen was PBMCs, taken after 24 months of ibrutinib treatment. V and J are TRBV10-3 and TRBJ1-3; 7 bases match TRBD1. The CDR3 is CAIRPGQNSGNTIYF. As DNA, the CDR3 is TGTGCCATCAGGCCGGGACAGAACTCTGGAAACACCATATATTTT.